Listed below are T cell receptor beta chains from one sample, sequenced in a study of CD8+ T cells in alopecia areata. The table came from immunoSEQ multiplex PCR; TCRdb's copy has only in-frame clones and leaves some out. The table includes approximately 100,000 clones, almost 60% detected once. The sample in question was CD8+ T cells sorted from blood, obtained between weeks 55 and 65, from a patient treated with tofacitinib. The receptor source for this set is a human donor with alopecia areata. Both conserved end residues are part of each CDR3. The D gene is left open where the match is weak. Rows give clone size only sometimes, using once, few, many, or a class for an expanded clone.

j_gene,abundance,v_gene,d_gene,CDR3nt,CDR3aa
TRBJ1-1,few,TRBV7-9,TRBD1,TGTGCCAGCAGCTCAACCGGGACAGGTAACACTGAAGCTTTCTTT,CASSSTGTGNTEAFF
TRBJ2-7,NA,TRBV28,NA,TGTGCCAGCAGTTTACTGGAGTCCTACGAGCAGTACTTC,CASSLLESYEQYF
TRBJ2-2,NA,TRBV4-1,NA,TGCGCCAGCAGCCACAGGACGGATCCGAACACCGGGGAGCCGTTTTTT,CASSHRTDPNTGEPFF
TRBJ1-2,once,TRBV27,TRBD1,TGTGCCAGCAGTTTAGATAGGAGGGGGACAGGGGCCCATGGCTACACCTTC,CASSLDRRGTGAHGYTF
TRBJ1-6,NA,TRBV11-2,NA,TGTGCCAGCAGCCTCGGACAGTCGTATAATTCACCCCTCCACTTT,CASSLGQSYNSPLHF
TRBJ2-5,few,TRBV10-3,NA,TGTGCCACCTTGGGGGAAATCCAAGAGACCCAGTACTTC,CATLGEIQETQYF
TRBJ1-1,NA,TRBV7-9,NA,TGTGCCAACACACCCCCTGAAGCTTTCTTT,CANTPPEAFF
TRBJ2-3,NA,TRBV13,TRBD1,TGTGCCAGCAGCGTCGTGGGACAGGGAGGTACAGATACGCAGTATTTT,CASSVVGQGGTDTQYF
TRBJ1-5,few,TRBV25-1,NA,TGTGCCAGCAGCCCCCCGGGCCGGTTTAGCAATCAGCCCCAGCATTTT,CASSPPGRFSNQPQHF
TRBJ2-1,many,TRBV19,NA,TGTGCCAGTAGTCCCCGGGACTTATACAATGAGCAGTTCTTC,CASSPRDLYNEQFF
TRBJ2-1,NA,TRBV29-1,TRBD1,TGCAGCGTTGAAGGAACAGGGGGGAGGACAGATGAGCAGTTCTTC,CSVEGTGGRTDEQFF
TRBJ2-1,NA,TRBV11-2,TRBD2,TGTGCCAGCAGCTTACGGACTAGCGCCCGCAAATACAATGAGCAGTTCTTC,CASSLRTSARKYNEQFF
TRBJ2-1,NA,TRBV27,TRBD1,TGTGCCACCTTACGGACAGGGCCGGACAATGAGCAGTTCTTC,CATLRTGPDNEQFF
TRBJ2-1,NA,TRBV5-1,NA,TGCGCCAGCAGCTCCTCCTACCACAATGAGCAGTTCTTC,CASSSSYHNEQFF
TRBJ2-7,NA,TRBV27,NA,TGTGCCAGCAGTCCGATACAGGGTATCGAGCAGTACTTC,CASSPIQGIEQYF
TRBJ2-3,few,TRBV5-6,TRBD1,TGTGCCAGCAGTTTAGGGGGCGAGGCAGATACGCAGTATTTT,CASSLGGEADTQYF
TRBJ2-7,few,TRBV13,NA,TGTGCCAGCAATACTGGCCGGGACACAGGCTACGAGCAGTACTTC,CASNTGRDTGYEQYF
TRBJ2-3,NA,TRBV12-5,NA,TGTGCTAGTGGTTTGGTTGGGGGGCCCATTAGCACAGATACGCAGTATTTT,CASGLVGGPISTDTQYF
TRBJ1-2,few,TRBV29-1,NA,TGCAGCGTTGAGTCAGGGACTAACTATGGCTACACCTTC,CSVESGTNYGYTF
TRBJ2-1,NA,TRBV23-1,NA,TGCGCCAGCAGTCTCCCCATCCCAGGGGCCACCTACAATGAGCAGTTCTTC,CASSLPIPGATYNEQFF
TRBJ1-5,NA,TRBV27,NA,TGTGCCAGCAGTCTCCGGCAGGGTAATCAGCCCCAGCATTTT,CASSLRQGNQPQHF
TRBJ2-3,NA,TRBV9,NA,TGTGCCAGCAGCGAGCCGTATACAGATACGCAGTATTTT,CASSEPYTDTQYF
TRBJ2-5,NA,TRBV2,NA,TGTGCCAGCCAGACATGGGAGACCCAGTACTTC,CASQTWETQYF
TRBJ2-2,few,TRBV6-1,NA,TGTGCCAGCAGTGAATTGGGCCCCGGGGAGCTGTTTTTT,CASSELGPGELFF
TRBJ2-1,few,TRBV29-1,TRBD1,TGCAGCGTTGAAGATATGCAGGGGGCCCACATCAATGAGCAGTTCTTC,CSVEDMQGAHINEQFF
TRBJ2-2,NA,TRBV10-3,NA,TGTGCCATCAGTGCAAGAGGGGGACAGAACACCGGGGAGCTGTTTTTT,CAISARGGQNTGELFF
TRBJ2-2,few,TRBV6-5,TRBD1,TGTGCCAGCAGTTATAAGGGACAGGGTCCCACCGGGGAGCTGTTTTTT,CASSYKGQGPTGELFF
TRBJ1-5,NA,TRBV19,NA,TGTGCCAGTAGTATAGTAGATTATAGCAATCAGCCCCAGCATTTT,CASSIVDYSNQPQHF
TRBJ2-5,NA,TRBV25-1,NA,TGTGCCAGCAGTGAATGGAAAGGGTGGCGTCAAGAGACCCAGTACTTC,CASSEWKGWRQETQYF
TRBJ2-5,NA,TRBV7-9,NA,TGTGCCAGCAGTCGGGACGGAGCCTCGGGCGAGACCCAGTACTTC,CASSRDGASGETQYF
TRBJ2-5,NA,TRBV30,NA,TGTGCCTGGACCAATGGGGGGTCCTGGGAAGAGACCCAGTACTTC,CAWTNGGSWEETQYF
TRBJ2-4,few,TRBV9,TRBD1,TGTGCCAGCAGCGATGGACAGGGTAACATTCAGTACTTC,CASSDGQGNIQYF
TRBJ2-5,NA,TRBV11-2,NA,TGTGCCAGCAGCCAAAATAGCGGTAACCAAGAGACCCAGTACTTC,CASSQNSGNQETQYF
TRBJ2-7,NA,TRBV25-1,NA,TGTGCCAGCGGTGGTCTGAGAGAGCAGTACTTC,CASGGLREQYF
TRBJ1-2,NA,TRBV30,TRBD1,TGTGCGCAGACAGGGCAACAATCTAACTATGGCTACACCTTC,CAQTGQQSNYGYTF
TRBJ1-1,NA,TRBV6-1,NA,TGTGCCAGCATCGTCTCGAACACTGAAGCTTTCTTT,CASIVSNTEAFF
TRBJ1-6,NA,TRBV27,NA,TGTGCCAGCAGTCCCGTGAGGCGCTCCTATAATTCACCCCTCCACTTT,CASSPVRRSYNSPLHF
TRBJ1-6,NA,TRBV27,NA,TGTGCCAGCAAGTTTGAACACAACCACCCCCTCCACTTT,CASKFEHNHPLHF
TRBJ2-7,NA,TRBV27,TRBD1,TGTGCCAGCAGCCTCGCCGGGACAGGGGGCGGCGAGCAGTACTTC,CASSLAGTGGGEQYF
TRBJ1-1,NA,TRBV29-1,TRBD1,TGCAGCGTCTGGGACAGGGAGAGAGGGAACACTGAAGCTTTCTTT,CSVWDRERGNTEAFF
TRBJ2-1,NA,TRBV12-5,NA,TGTGCTAGTGGTTTGGCGGTCAATGAGCAGTTCTTC,CASGLAVNEQFF
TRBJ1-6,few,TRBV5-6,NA,TGTGCCAGCAGCTCATCGGGAGCCAATTCACCCCTCCACTTT,CASSSSGANSPLHF
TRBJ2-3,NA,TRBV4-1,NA,TGCGCCAGCAGCCACTTGACAGGACGTGAAGCGGATACGCAGTATTTT,CASSHLTGREADTQYF
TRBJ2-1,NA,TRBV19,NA,TGTGCCAGTAGTATTAGCATGGGCACCTACAATGAGCAGTTCTTC,CASSISMGTYNEQFF
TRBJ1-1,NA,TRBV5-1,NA,TGCGCCAGCAGTTTGAGGACAGAAATGAACACTGAAGCTTTCTTT,CASSLRTEMNTEAFF
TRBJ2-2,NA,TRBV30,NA,TGTGCCTACGTGACCGAGAACACCGGGGAGCTGTTTTTT,CAYVTENTGELFF
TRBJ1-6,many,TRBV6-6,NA,TGTGCCAGCAGTTACTCGAATTCACCCCTCCACTTT,CASSYSNSPLHF
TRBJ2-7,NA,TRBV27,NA,TGTGCCAGCAGTCCAGGGGTCCACGAGCAGTACTTC,CASSPGVHEQYF
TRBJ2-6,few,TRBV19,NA,TGTGCCAGTAACTCAGGGTCGGGGGCCAACGTCCTGACTTTC,CASNSGSGANVLTF
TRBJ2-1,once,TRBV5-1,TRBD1,TGCGCCAGCAGCACAATCGCCCAGACAGGGGACAATGAGCAGTTCTTC,CASSTIAQTGDNEQFF
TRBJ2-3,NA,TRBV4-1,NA,TGCGCCAGCAGCCCTTTAGTAGGGGATACGCAGTATTTT,CASSPLVGDTQYF
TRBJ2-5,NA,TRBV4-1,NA,TGCGCCAGCAGCCAAGATCAGGGCCAAGAGACCCAGTACTTC,CASSQDQGQETQYF
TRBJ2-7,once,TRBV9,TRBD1,TGTGCCAGCAGCCCAGCGCAGGGGGCTATCGAGCAGTACTTC,CASSPAQGAIEQYF
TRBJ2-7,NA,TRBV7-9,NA,TGTGCCAGCAGCCGGTCAGGGGGACTTAGCTCCTACGAGCAGTACTTC,CASSRSGGLSSYEQYF
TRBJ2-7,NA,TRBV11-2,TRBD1,TGTGCCAGCAGCTTCGGGACAGGTACTTACGAGCAGTACTTC,CASSFGTGTYEQYF
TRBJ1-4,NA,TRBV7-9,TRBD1,TGTGCCAGCAGCGTCCGACAGGGTGAAAAACTGTTTTTT,CASSVRQGEKLFF
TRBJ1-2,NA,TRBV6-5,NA,TGTGCCAGCAGCCCCTCTGTGTACTATGGCTACACCTTC,CASSPSVYYGYTF
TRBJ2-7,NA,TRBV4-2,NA,TGTGCCAGCAGCCAGTCCCCCGTCGAGCAGCACTTC,CASSQSPVEQHF
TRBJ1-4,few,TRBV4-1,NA,TGCGCCAGCAGCCAAATAGGGGCCACTAATGAAAAACTGTTTTTT,CASSQIGATNEKLFF